The 22 T cell receptor beta chains reported below all come from one sample, sequenced in a study of blood T cell repertoires in COVID-19. Using immunoSEQ multiplex PCR, the repertoire was profiled, and TCRdb retains in-frame clones only, with some absent. The sample holds 250,000 to 300,000 clones, roughly 85% seen once. The sequencing input was PBMCs or T cells enriched from blood (not recorded which). All receptors derive from a woman between 50 and 59 years old who had been exposed to COVID-19.

The chain couples TRBV5-1 to TRBJ1-3, with D unclear. The CDR3 is made up of 15 amino acids. V was clipped by 1 base and J by 0 bases, with 8 bases between them. Germline CDR1 and CDR2: SGHRS and YFSETQ. This CDR3 reads CASSLRGDSGNTIYF. In DNA, the CDR3 is TGCGCCAGCAGCTTGCGCGGAGACTCTGGAAACACCATATATTTT. Based on the CDR3 plus reference TRBV5-1 and TRBJ1-3, the full variable domain is KAGVTQTPRYLIKTRGQQVTLSCSPISGHRSVSWYQQTPGQGLQFLFEYFSETQRNKGNFPGRFSGRQFSNSRSEMNVSTLELGDSALYLCASSLRGDSGNTIYFGEGSWLTVV.

The chain couples TRBV27 to TRBJ1-1; D uncertain. Germline lookup yields CDR1 MNHEY and CDR2 SMNVEV (reference sequence). Deletions cut 5 bases from V and 1 base from J, with 17 bases between. CDR3 length equals 16 residues. This chain's CDR3 is CASSPTGSWGNTEAFF. CDR3 DNA: TGTGCCAGCAGTCCCACCGGGAGCTGGGGGAACACTGAAGCTTTCTTT.

The rearrangement uses TRBV27 and TRBJ2-5; 10 nucleotides line up with TRBD2. This CDR3 has 15 amino acids. Germline trimming cut 6 bases from V and 9 bases from J; bases unmatched to any gene: 13. Looked up from germline, CDR1 is MNHEY and CDR2 is SMNVEV (reference sequence). The CDR3 loop is CASSPFLPGLAPQYF. The CDR3 DNA follows: TGTGCCAGCAGCCCATTCTTACCGGGACTAGCGCCCCAGTACTTC.

The V gene is TRBV28, the J gene TRBJ1-5, with D tentatively TRBD1 (6 bases). V lost 5 bases to trimming and J lost 3 bases, with 20 bases between them. This CDR3 is 17 amino acids long. Germline loops: CDR1 MDHEN, CDR2 SYDVKM. The CDR3 protein is CASSLYTGIGINQPQHF. The DNA of the CDR3 is TGTGCCAGCAGTCTTTACACAGGGATCGGGATCAATCAGCCCCAGCATTTT.

The V call is TRBV10-2, the J call TRBJ2-7; possible D gene TRBD2, 6 bases. CDR3 size: 12 residues. Trimming removed 8 bases from V and 7 bases from J, with 15 bases in between. The V gene's germline CDR1 is WSHSY and CDR2 SAAADI. The CDR3 region is CASSLIAGEQYF. DNA of the CDR3: TGCGCCAGCTCCCTTATTGCGGGAGAGCAGTACTTC.

The V and J genes are TRBV28 and TRBJ1-1, with a tentative D call TRBD1 (5 bases). Trimming shortened V by 2 bases and J by 6 bases, and 13 bases separated the two germline ends. Germline values: CDR1 MDHEN, CDR2 SYDVKM. CDR3 length equals 14 residues. In DNA form, the CDR3 reads TGTGCCAGCAGTTTACAGGGCGGCATTCCTGAAGCTTTCTTT. It specifies CASSLQGGIPEAFF.

The rearrangement uses TRBV9 and TRBJ1-1, with D possibly TRBD1 on 6 matching bases. This CDR3 comprises 13 residues. V was cut by 4 bases and J by 6 bases, with 13 bases left in between. Germline CDR1 reads SGDLS; CDR2 reads YYNGEE. CDR3 residues: CASSRGGAAEAFF. CDR3 coding DNA: TGTGCCAGCAGCCGCGGGGGGGCTGCTGAAGCTTTCTTT.

CDR3 DNA: TGTGCCAGCAGTACCGGGACAGGGGGCAATTTGAACACTGAAGCTTTCTTT. Translated: CASSTGTGGNLNTEAFF. This chain uses TRBV27 with TRBJ1-1, with TRBD1 matching 12 bases. The V and J ends lost 5 bases and 0 bases, in that order; junction bases with no gene match: 7. This CDR3 has 17 amino acids. Germline lookup yields CDR1 MNHEY and CDR2 SMNVEV (reference sequence).

On this clone: Other DNA sequences in the sample encode the same CDR3. The gene calls are TRBV20-1 and TRBJ1-1, with 7 bases lining up with TRBD1. The CDR3 consists of 11 residues. With V trimmed by 5 bases and J by 3 bases, 0 bases remained unmatched. CDR1 is DFQATT and CDR2 is SNEGSKA in the germline V gene (reference sequence). The CDR3 spells CSAQGDTEAFF. CDR3 in DNA: TGCAGTGCTCAGGGGGACACTGAAGCTTTCTTT.

CDR3 coding DNA: TGTGCCAGCAGAGGGACTAGCGGCCACAATGAGCAGTTCTTC. Amino acids: CASRGTSGHNEQFF. This sequence joins TRBV28 and TRBJ2-1; TRBD2 aligns across 11 bases. Germline CDR1 reads MDHEN; CDR2 reads SYDVKM. This CDR3 is 14 amino acids long. V trimming: 6 bases; J trimming: 5 bases; junction bases outside the gene matches: 3.

This rearrangement joins TRBV23-1 to TRBJ1-5; D is undetermined. TRBV23-1 is an ORF, with its function uncertain. The V gene lost 3 bases and the J gene lost 5 bases, with 5 bases spanning the gap. CDR3 size: 12 residues. The DNA for the CDR3 is TGCGCCAGCAGTCAGTCATATCAGCCCCAGCATTTT. This translates into CASSQSYQPQHF.

The V call is TRBV20-1, the J call TRBJ2-5; no clear D. Germline CDR1 is DFQATT and CDR2 is SNEGSKA (reference sequence). V was shortened by 0 bases and J by 9 bases, with 8 bases between the two germline ends. The CDR3 extends over 11 amino acids. CDR3 sequence (DNA): TGCAGTGCTAGAGATACCCCAGCCCAGTACTTC. Its protein product is CSARDTPAQYF.

The J gene is TRBJ2-3, the V gene TRBV7-2; TRBD1 agrees at 7 bases. The CDR3 contains 15 residues. The germline gives CDR1 SGHTA, CDR2 FQGNSA. V was pared by 6 bases and J by 8 bases, with 14 bases of the junction left unmatched. The CDR3 is CASSNLRQGSRTQYF. The CDR3 DNA follows: TGTGCCAGCAGTAACCTTCGACAGGGAAGTCGTACGCAGTATTTT.

This clone showed up just once. The V and J genes are TRBV3-1 (or the pseudogene TRBV3-2) and TRBJ2-7; 11 positions match TRBD2. Germline V gene data show CDR1 as LGHDT and CDR2 as YNNKEL (reference sequence). V dropped 4 bases and J dropped 2; count of bases not matched to a gene: 4. The CDR3 contains 15 residues. The CDR3 DNA sequence: TGTGCCAGCAGCCGACCGGGACTAGCGGCCTACGAGCAGTACTTC. Translation gives CASSRPGLAAYEQYF.

This sequence joins TRBV4-3 and TRBJ2-2; a weak D match, TRBD1 (6 bases). Trimming pared 0 bases from V and 5 bases from J, leaving 10 bases between. Germline CDR1 reads LGHNA; CDR2 reads YSLEER. The CDR3 runs 15 residues. The CDR3 DNA follows: TGCGCCAGCAGCCAAGAAAACAGGGTAACCGGGGAGCTGTTTTTT. Residues: CASSQENRVTGELFF.

V usage is TRBV11-2 and J usage is TRBJ1-1, with 7 bases that match TRBD1. CDR3 length: 16 residues. With V trimmed by 6 bases and J by 3 bases, 13 bases remained unmatched. CDR1 and CDR2 (germline): SGHAT, FQNNGV. The CDR3, as DNA: TGTGCCAGCAGACTGCAGATCGACAGGGCGGACACTGAAGCTTTCTTT. Amino acid sequence: CASRLQIDRADTEAFF. Variable domain in full (rest from reference TRBV11-2 and TRBJ1-1): EAGVAQSPRYKIIEKRQSVAFWCNPISGHATLYWYQQILGQGPKLLIQFQNNGVVDDSQLPKDRFSAERLKGVDSTLKIQPAKLEDSAVYLCASRLQIDRADTEAFFGQGTRLTVV.

The rearrangement links TRBV6-1 to TRBJ1-2; 7 nucleotides match TRBD1. Trimming cost V 6 bases and J 4 bases; bases outside gene matches: 8. This CDR3 has 14 residues. Germline values: CDR1 MNHNS, CDR2 SASEGT. In DNA form, the CDR3 reads TGTGCCAGCAGCCCGCCCGGGACAGCCTATGGCTACACCTTC. Its translation is CASSPPGTAYGYTF.

This chain links TRBV12-3 or TRBV12-4 with TRBJ1-1, with D uncertain. The CDR3 runs to 12 residues. Trimming left V 6 bases short and J 3 bases short, with 8 bases between. The CDR3 DNA reads as TGTGCCAGCAGCCCGGTTTACACTGAAGCTTTCTTT. Translated, it gives CASSPVYTEAFF.

CDR3 DNA sequence: TGTGCCAGTAGTATACAAGGACAGCCTCTCTATGGCTACACCTTC. Amino acids: CASSIQGQPLYGYTF. The V gene is TRBV19, the J gene TRBJ1-2; tentative D call: TRBD1 (6 bases). The CDR3 runs 15 residues. Per the germline V gene, CDR1 is LNHDA and CDR2 is SQIVND (reference sequence). V was trimmed by 2 bases and J by 4 bases, leaving 14 bases between them.

The V call is TRBV12-3 or TRBV12-4, the J call TRBJ1-1, with unresolved D. This CDR3 has 13 residues. Trimming left V 1 base short and J 8 bases short, with 11 bases between. This CDR3 reads CASSLDFLAEAFF. CDR3 in DNA: TGTGCCAGCAGTTTAGACTTTCTTGCCGAAGCTTTCTTT.

The genes are TRBV7-9 and TRBJ1-1; D is ambiguous. Trimming pared 1 base from V and 4 bases from J, leaving 4 bases between. This CDR3 contains 12 residues. Germline V CDR1 and CDR2: SEHNR, FQNEAQ (reference sequence). The CDR3 region has the DNA TGTGCCAGCAGCTTAGGGAGCACTGAAGCTTTCTTT. This codes for CASSLGSTEAFF.

The table lists this clone with many counts. V is TRBV19 and J is TRBJ2-7; maybe TRBD2 (6 bases). V was trimmed by 4 bases and J by 3 bases, leaving 13 bases between them. CDR3 length equals 14 residues. Germline V CDR1 and CDR2: LNHDA, SQIVND (reference sequence). The CDR3 nucleotides read TGTGCCAGTAGTAACTTCGCGGGGAGCTACGAGCAGTACTTC. Translating it yields CASSNFAGSYEQYF. The variable domain in full, completed from reference TRBV19 and TRBJ2-7, reads DGGITQSPKYLFRKEGQNVTLSCEQNLNHDAMYWYRQDPGQGLRLIYYSQIVNDFQKGDIAEGYSVSREKKESFPLTVTSAQKNPTAFYLCASSNFAGSYEQYFGPGTRLTVT.